This T cell receptor beta chain appears in the sequencing data of a study of shared clonotypes between healthy human individuals. About the study: For every donor, three CD4 naive, three CD4 memory, two CD8 naive and one CD8 memory plates were used.

Trimming removed 2 bases at V and 0 bases at J, with 14 bases between. The V gene's germline CDR1 is KGHSH and CDR2 LQKENI. This CDR3 is 17 amino acids long. Splitting the CD4+ cells yielded a CD45RA+ naive subset and a CD45RA-negative memory subset. This clone was observed a single time. For every subset, genomic DNA was evenly distributed across several immunoSEQ plates. The table came from immunoSEQ multiplex PCR; TCRdb's copy has only in-frame clones and leaves some out. There are millions of clones in the sample; about 92% occur only once, and about 0.39% lies in the top ten. What was sequenced was naive CD4+ T cells from PBMCs. Subset in this sample: CD45RA+ positively selected. The TCR sequence derives from a man between 18 and 35 years old in good health. Some clones in this sample may be carry-over from other donors' samples. This rearrangement joins TRBV18 to TRBJ1-5, with D tentatively TRBD1 (5 bases). In DNA form, the CDR3 reads TGTGCCAGCTCACCATTGCGGGGCGGATATAGCAATCAGCCCCAGCATTTT. It specifies CASSPLRGGYSNQPQHF.